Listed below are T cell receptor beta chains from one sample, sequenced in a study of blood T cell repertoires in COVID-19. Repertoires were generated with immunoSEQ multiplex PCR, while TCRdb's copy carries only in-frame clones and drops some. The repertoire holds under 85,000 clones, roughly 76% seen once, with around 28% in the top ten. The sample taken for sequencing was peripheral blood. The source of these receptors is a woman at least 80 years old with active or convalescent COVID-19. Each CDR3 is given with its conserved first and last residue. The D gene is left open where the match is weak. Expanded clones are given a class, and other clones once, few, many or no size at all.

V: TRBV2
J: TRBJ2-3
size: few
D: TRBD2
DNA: TGTGCCAGCATGGCTAGCGGGTTTAGCACAGATACGCAGTATTTT
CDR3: CASMASGFSTDTQYF

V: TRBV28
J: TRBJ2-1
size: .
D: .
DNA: TGTGCCAGCAGCCCCCGGGTGAACAATGAGCAGTTCTTC
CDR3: CASSPRVNNEQFF

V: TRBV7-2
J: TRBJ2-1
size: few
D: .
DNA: TGTGCCAGCAGCTTAAACTGGGGGCAGGAGGATGAGCAGTTCTTC
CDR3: CASSLNWGQEDEQFF

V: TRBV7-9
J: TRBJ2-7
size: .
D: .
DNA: TGTGCCAGCAGCAAAGGGGGGGGGACTCCCTACGAGCAGTACTTC
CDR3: CASSKGGGTPYEQYF

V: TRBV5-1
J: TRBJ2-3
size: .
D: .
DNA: TGCGCCAGCAGCTTGGAACGGAGTATAGGTGATACGCAGTATTTT
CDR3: CASSLERSIGDTQYF

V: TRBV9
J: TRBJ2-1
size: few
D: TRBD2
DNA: TGTGCCATCGAAGATAGGGCGGGGGGGAGCTCCTACAATGAGCAGTTCTTC
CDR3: CAIEDRAGGSSYNEQFF

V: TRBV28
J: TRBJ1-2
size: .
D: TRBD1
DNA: TGTGCCAGCAGTTCCCACGGGACAGGCTATGGCTACACCTTC
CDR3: CASSSHGTGYGYTF

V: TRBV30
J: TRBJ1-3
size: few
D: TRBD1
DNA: TGTGCCTGGAACAGGGACAGAGGAAACACCATATATTTT
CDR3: CAWNRDRGNTIYF

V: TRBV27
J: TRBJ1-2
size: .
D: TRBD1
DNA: TGTGCCAGCAGATGGACAGGGGGGAACTATGGCTACACCTTC
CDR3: CASRWTGGNYGYTF

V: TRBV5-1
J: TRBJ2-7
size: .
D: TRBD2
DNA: TGCGCCAGCACCCGAGAAGGGACTAGCGGGGCCGAGCAGTACTTC
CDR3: CASTREGTSGAEQYF

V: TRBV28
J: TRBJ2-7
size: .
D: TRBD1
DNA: TGTGCCAGCAGGGGGACAGAGAGCTACGAGCAGTACTTC
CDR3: CASRGTESYEQYF

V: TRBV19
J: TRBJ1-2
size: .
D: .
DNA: TGTGCCAGTAGTACTCGAGGTCTGGCCAACTATGGCTACACCTTC
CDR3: CASSTRGLANYGYTF

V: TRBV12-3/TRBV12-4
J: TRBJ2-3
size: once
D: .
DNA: TGTGCCAGCAGCCCCGTCCCGGCAGATACGCAGTATTTT
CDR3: CASSPVPADTQYF

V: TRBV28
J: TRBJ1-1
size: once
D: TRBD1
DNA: TGTGCCAGCAGGGCTCGGACAGGGGTGGGCACTGAAGCTTTCTTT
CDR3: CASRARTGVGTEAFF

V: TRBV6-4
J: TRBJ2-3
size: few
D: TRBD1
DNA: TGTGCCAGCAGCCCGGGACAGAGCACAGATACGCAGTATTTT
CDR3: CASSPGQSTDTQYF

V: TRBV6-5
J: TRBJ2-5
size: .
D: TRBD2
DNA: TGTGCCAACAGGGGTAGCGGGGGGGAAGAGACCCAGTACTTC
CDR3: CANRGSGGEETQYF

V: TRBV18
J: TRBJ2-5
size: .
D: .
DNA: TGTGCCAGCTCACTAGGGGCGGGGACAGAAGAGACCCAGTACTTC
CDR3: CASSLGAGTEETQYF

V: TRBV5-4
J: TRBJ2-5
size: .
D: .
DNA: TGTGCCAGCAGCCGAACAACCGAAGTGACTACCCAAGAGACCCAGTACTTC
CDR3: CASSRTTEVTTQETQYF

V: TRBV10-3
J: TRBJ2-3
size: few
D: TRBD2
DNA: TGTGCCATCAGTGAGTCGGGCCTAGCGGGACTCTTCACAGATACGCAGTATTTT
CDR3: CAISESGLAGLFTDTQYF

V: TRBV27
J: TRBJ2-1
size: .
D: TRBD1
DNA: TGTGCCAGCAGCGACAGGGACTCCTACAATGAGCAGTTCTTC
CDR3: CASSDRDSYNEQFF

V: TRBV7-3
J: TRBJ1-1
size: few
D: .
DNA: TGTGCCAGCAGCCTTGGCCAGGGAACTGAAGCTTTCTTT
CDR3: CASSLGQGTEAFF

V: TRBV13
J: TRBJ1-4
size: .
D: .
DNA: TGTGCCAGCAGCAAAAACGGAGATAATGAAAAACTGTTTTTT
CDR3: CASSKNGDNEKLFF

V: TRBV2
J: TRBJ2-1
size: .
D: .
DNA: TGTGCCAGCAGTGAAGGACAGGCCATCTCCGGGATCGATGAGCAGTTCTTC
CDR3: CASSEGQAISGIDEQFF

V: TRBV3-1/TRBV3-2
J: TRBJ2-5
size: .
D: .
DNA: TGTGCCAGCAGCCAAGGCGGGGACAGAAGAGAGACCCAGTACTTC
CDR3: CASSQGGDRRETQYF

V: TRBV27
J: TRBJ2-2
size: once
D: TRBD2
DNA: TGTGCCAGCAGATCCGGGACTAGCTTTGGCGGGGAGCTGTTTTTT
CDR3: CASRSGTSFGGELFF